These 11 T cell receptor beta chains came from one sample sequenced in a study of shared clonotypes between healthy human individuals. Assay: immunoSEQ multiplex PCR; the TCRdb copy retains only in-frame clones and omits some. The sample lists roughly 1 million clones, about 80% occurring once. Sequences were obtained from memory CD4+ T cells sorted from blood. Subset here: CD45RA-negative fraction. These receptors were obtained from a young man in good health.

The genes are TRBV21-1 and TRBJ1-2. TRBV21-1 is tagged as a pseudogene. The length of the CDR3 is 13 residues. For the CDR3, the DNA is TGTGCCAGCAGCGAGGGACCGAGGGTTCGCTACACCTTC. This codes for CASSEGPRVRYTF.

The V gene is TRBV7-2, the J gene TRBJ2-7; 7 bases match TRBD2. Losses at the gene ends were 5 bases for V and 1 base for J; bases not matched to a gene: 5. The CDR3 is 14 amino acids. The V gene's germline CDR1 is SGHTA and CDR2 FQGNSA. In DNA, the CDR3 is TGTGCCAGCAGCACCCAGGGAGGGTCCTACGAGCAGTACTTC. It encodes CASSTQGGSYEQYF.

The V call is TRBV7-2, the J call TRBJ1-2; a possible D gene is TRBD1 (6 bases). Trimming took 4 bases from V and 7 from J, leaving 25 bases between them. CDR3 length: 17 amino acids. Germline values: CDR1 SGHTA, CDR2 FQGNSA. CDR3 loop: CASSSTKRTQGLVGYTF. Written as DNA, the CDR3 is TGTGCCAGCAGCTCCACTAAGCGGACTCAGGGGTTGGTTGGCTACACCTTC.

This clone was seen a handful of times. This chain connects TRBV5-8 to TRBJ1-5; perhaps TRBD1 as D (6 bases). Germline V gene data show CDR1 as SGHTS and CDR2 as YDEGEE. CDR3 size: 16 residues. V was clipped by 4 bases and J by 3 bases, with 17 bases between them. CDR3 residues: CASSPKGGVYNQPQHF. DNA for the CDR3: TGTGCCAGCAGCCCAAAGGGGGGGGTTTACAATCAGCCCCAGCATTTT.

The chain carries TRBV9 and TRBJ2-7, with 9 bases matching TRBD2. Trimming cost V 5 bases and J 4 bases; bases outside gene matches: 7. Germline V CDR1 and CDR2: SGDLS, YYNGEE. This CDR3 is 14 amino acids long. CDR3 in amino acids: CASRKREVEYEQYF. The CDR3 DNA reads TGTGCCAGCAGGAAGCGGGAGGTTGAATACGAGCAGTACTTC.

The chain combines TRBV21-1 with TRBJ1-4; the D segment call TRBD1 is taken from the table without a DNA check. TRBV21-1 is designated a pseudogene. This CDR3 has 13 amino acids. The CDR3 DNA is TGTGCCAGCAAGGACAGGGGGAATGAAAAACTGTTTTTT. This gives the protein CASKDRGNEKLFF.

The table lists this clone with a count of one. The CDR3 loop reads CASRGGLSYNEQFF. The DNA for the CDR3 is TGTGCCAGCAGGGGGGGATTATCCTACAATGAGCAGTTCTTC. The chain has TRBV6-5 and TRBJ2-1; D possibly corresponds to TRBD2 (6 bases). The germline V gene has CDR1 MNHEY and CDR2 SVGAGI. CDR3 length equals 14 residues. Trimming shortened V by 6 bases and J by 1 base, and 10 bases separated the two germline ends.

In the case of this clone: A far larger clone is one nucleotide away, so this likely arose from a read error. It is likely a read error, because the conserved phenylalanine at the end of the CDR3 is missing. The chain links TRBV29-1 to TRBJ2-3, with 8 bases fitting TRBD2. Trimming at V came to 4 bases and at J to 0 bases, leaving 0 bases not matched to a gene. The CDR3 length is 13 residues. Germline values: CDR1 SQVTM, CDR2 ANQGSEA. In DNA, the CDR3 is TGCAGCGTTGCTAGCGGGAGCACAGATACGCAGTATCTT. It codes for CSVASGSTDTQYL.

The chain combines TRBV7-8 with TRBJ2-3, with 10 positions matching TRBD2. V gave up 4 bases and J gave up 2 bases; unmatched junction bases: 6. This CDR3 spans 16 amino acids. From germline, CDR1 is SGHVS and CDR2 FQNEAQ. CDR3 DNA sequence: TGTGCCAGCAGCTCTGAGACTAGCGGGCCCACAGATACGCAGTATTTT. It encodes CASSSETSGPTDTQYF.

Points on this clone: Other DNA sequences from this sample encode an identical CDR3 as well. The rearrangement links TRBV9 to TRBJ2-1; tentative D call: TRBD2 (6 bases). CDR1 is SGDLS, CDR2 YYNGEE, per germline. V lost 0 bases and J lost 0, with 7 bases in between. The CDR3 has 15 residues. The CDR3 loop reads CASSVGGISYNEQFF. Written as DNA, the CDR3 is TGTGCCAGCAGCGTAGGCGGGATCTCCTACAATGAGCAGTTCTTC.

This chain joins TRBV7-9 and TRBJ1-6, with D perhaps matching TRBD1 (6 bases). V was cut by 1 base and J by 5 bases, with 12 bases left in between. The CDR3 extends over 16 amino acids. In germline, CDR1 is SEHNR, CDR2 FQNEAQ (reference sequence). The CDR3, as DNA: TGTGCCAGCAGCTTAGGTTCGGGACACGATAATTCACCCCTCCACTTT. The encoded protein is CASSLGSGHDNSPLHF.